This T cell receptor beta chain was sequenced in a study of CD8 T cells in ankylosing spondylitis. Study observations and caveats: Disease-linked clones were reportedly significantly enriched in matched ankylosing spondylitis synovial fluid. For ankylosing spondylitis blood, a TCR beta motif of about eight highly homologous variants appeared characteristic. Certain motif variants had earlier been reported in reactive arthritis synovial fluid and blood.

From germline, CDR1 is LGHNT and CDR2 FRNRAP. V lost 2 bases and J lost 12, with 16 bases in between. The CDR3 spans 13 residues. For this clonotype: The antigen is undetermined.

The TCR beta libraries were generated through quantitative 5'-RACE incorporating molecular barcodes. TCRdb ran MiXCR on the 5' RACE reads and lists one entry per CDR3 protein. Of some 340,000 distinct CDR3 sequences in the sample, roughly 14% were seen once. The chain uses TRBV12-5 and TRBJ1-2; D is uncertain. Sequenced input: blood, either unsorted or a sorted T cell fraction (not recorded which). The receptor comes from a male donor with ankylosing spondylitis or in good health (not recorded which). The CDR3 sequence: CASGLSNVGLNTF. The CDR3 DNA reads as TGTGCTAGTGGTTTGTCCAACGTCGGGTTGAACACCTTC.